This T cell receptor beta chain came from a study of T-cell memory formation after mild COVID-19. Findings and caveats of the study: Clones that contracted from day 15 to 85 were balanced CD4/CD8, while later expanders leaned CD4+.

Germline assignment: CDR1 MNHEY and CDR2 SVGEGT. Trimming took 7 bases from V and 9 from J; bases not matched to a gene: 24. The CDR3 spans 18 residues. This clonotype was recorded a few times. The antigen remains undetermined. TCRdb ran MiXCR on the 5' RACE reads and lists one entry per CDR3 protein. The sample yields under 650,000 distinct CDR3 sequences, about 20% seen once. The sequence came from an adult woman who had mild COVID-19 (a few samples of this study predate the infection). Cell type and time point are not known. The chain joins TRBV6-2 or TRBV6-3 to TRBJ1-5; TRBD1 matches at 7 bases. The source material was PBMCs or a T cell subset sorted from them (not recorded which). Here the CDR3 reads CASKLDAGTVGRGRPQHF. The DNA of the CDR3 is TGTGCCAGCAAGCTGGACGCCGGGACAGTCGGCAGAGGACGGCCCCAGCATTTT.